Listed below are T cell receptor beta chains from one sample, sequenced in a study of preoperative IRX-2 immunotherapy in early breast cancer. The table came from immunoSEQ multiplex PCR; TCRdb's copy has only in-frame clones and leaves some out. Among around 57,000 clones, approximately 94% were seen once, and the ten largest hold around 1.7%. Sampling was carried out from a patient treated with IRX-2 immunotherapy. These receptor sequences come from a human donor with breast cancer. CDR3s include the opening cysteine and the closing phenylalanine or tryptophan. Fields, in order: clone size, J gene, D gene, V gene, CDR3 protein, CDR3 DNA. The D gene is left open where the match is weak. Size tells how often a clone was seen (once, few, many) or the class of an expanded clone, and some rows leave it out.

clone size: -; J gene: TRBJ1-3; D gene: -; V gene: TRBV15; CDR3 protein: CATSRDRGTGNTIYF; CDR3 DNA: TGTGCCACCAGCAGAGATCGGGGGACTGGAAACACCATATATTTT
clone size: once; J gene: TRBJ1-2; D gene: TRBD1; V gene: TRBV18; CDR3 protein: CASSPRSGGGSYTF; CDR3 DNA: TGTGCCAGCTCACCCCGTTCAGGGGGGGGGAGCTACACCTTC
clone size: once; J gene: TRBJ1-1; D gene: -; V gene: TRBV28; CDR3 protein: CASPPEPGVTEAFF; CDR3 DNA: TGTGCCAGCCCGCCCGAGCCAGGGGTTACTGAAGCTTTCTTT
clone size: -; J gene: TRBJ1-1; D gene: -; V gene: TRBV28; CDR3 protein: CASSFAGMNTEAFF; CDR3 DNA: TGTGCCAGCAGTTTTGCAGGGATGAACACTGAAGCTTTCTTT
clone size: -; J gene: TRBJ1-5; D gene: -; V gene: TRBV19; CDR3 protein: CASSIKTDQPQHF; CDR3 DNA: TGTGCCAGTAGTATTAAGACAGACCAGCCCCAGCATTTT
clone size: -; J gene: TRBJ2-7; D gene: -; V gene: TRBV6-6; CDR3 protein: CASGVYEQYF; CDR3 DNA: TGTGCCAGCGGGGTCTACGAGCAGTACTTC
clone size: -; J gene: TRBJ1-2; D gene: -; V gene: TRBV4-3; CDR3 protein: CASSQEGPGNGGYTF; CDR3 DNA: TGCGCCAGCAGCCAAGAAGGCCCAGGGAATGGGGGCTACACCTTC
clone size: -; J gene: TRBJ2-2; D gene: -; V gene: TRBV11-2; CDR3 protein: CASSLAFGGDPELFF; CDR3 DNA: TGTGCCAGCAGCTTAGCTTTCGGGGGAGACCCGGAGCTGTTTTTT
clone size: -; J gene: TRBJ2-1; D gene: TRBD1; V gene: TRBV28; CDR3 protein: CASSRGHFFNEQFF; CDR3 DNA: TGTGCCAGCAGCAGGGGGCATTTTTTCAATGAGCAGTTCTTC
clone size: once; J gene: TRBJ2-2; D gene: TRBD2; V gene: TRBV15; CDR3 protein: CATRTSRSNTGELFF; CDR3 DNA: TGTGCCACCAGGACTAGCAGATCGAACACCGGGGAGCTGTTTTTT
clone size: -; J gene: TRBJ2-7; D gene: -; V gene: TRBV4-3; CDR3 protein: CASSQEEYGSYEQYF; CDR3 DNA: TGCGCCAGCAGCCAAGAGGAATACGGATCCTACGAGCAGTACTTC
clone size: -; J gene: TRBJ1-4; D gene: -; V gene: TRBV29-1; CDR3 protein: CSVGQTTNEKLFF; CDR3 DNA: TGCAGCGTTGGGCAGACAACTAATGAAAAACTGTTTTTT
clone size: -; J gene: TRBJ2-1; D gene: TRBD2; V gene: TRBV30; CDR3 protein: CAWTEREGQVWNEQFF; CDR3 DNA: TGTGCCTGGACCGAGCGGGAGGGCCAGGTTTGGAATGAGCAGTTCTTC
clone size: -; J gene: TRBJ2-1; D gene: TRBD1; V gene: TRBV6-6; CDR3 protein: CASSYYRGNNEQFF; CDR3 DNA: TGTGCCAGCAGTTATTACAGGGGGAACAATGAGCAGTTCTTC
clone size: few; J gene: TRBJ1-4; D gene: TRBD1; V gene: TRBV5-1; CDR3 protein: CASSLGTGVEKLFF; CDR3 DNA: TGCGCCAGCAGCTTGGGGACAGGTGTGGAAAAACTGTTTTTT
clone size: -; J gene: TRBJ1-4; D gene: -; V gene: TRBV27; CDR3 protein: CASSLRARGLGDEKLFF; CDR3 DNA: TGTGCCAGCAGTTTAAGGGCACGGGGGCTTGGGGATGAAAAACTGTTTTTT
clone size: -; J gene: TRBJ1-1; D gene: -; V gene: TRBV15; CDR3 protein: CATSNGLRAFF; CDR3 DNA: TGTGCCACCAGCAACGGTCTTCGGGCTTTCTTT
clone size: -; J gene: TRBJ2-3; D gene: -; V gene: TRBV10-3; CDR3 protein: CAISAETEGWGTDTQYF; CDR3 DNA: TGTGCCATCAGTGCAGAGACCGAGGGCTGGGGCACAGATACGCAGTATTTT
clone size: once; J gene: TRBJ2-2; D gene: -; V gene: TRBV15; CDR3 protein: CATSEIAYPNTGELFF; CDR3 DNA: TGTGCCACCAGTGAAATAGCGTACCCGAACACCGGGGAGCTGTTTTTT
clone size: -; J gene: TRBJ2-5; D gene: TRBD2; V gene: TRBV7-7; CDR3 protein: CASSLGGTSGTVTQYF; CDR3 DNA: TGTGCCAGCAGCCTCGGCGGGACTAGCGGTACGGTGACCCAGTACTTC
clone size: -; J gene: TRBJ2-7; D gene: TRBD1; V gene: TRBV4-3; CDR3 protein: CASSYSGTGELYEQYF; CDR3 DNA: TGCGCCAGCAGCTACTCCGGGACAGGGGAGTTATACGAGCAGTACTTC
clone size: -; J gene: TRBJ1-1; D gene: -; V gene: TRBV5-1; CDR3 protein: CASSLAGTNTEAFF; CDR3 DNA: TGCGCCAGCAGCTTGGCCGGGACGAACACTGAAGCTTTCTTT
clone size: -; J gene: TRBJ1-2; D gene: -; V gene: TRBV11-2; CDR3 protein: CASSLEGYGYTF; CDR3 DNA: TGTGCCAGCAGCTTAGAGGGCTATGGCTACACCTTC
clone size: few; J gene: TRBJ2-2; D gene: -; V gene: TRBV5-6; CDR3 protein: CASSRITGELFF; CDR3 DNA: TGTGCCAGCAGCCGAATTACCGGGGAGCTGTTTTTT
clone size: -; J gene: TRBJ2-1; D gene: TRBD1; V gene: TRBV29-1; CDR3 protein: CSQGTGYNEQFF; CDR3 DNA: TGCAGCCAGGGGACAGGCTACAATGAGCAGTTCTTC
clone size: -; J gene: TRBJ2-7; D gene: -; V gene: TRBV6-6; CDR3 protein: CASSYSNSYEQYF; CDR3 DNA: TGTGCCAGCAGTTACTCAAACAGCTACGAGCAGTACTTC
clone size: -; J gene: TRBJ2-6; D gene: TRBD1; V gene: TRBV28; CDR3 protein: CASSLENRGRRGANVLTF; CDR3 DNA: TGTGCCAGCAGTTTAGAGAACAGGGGAAGACGCGGGGCCAACGTCCTGACTTTC
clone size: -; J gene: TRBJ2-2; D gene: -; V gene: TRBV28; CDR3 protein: CASKGPGRDTGELFF; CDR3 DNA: TGTGCCAGCAAAGGTCCGGGGCGCGACACCGGGGAGCTGTTTTTT
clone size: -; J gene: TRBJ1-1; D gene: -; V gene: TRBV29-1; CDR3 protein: CSVMGANTEAFF; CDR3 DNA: TGCAGCGTCATGGGAGCGAACACTGAAGCTTTCTTT
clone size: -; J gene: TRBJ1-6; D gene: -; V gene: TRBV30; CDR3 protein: CAGPGTGLSPLHF; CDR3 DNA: TGTGCAGGACCTGGGACCGGGTTATCACCCCTCCACTTT
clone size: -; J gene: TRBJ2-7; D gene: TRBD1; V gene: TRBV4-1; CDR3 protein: CASRRTGGLSYEQYF; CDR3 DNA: TGCGCCAGCAGACGTACAGGGGGCCTGTCCTACGAGCAGTACTTC
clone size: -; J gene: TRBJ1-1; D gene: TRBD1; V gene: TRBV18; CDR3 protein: CASSPGTGGNTEAFF; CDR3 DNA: TGTGCCAGCTCCCCGGGGACAGGGGGCAACACTGAAGCTTTCTTT
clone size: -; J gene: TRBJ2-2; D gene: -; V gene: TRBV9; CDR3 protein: CASSLHTGELFF; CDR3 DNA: TGTGCCAGCAGCCTACACACCGGGGAGCTGTTTTTT
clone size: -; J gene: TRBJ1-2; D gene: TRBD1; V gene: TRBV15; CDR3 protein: CATSREVGQGERYTF; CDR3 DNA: TGTGCCACCAGCAGAGAGGTTGGGCAGGGGGAGCGCTACACCTTC
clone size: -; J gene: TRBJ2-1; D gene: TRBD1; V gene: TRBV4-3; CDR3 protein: CASSQEGFRTGSYNEQFF; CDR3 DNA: TGCGCCAGCAGCCAAGAAGGGTTTAGGACAGGGTCCTACAATGAGCAGTTCTTC
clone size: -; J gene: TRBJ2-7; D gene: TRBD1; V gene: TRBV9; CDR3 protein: CASSKGQTYEQYF; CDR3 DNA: TGTGCCAGCAGTAAGGGACAGACCTACGAGCAGTACTTC
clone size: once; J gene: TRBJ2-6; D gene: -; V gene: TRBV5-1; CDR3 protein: CASSSPVSGANVLTF; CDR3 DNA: TGCGCCAGCAGCTCACCAGTCTCTGGGGCCAACGTCCTGACTTTC
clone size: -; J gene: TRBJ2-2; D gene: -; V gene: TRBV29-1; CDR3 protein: CSVGRTTNTGELFF; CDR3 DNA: TGCAGCGTTGGGAGGACAACGAACACCGGGGAGCTGTTTTTT
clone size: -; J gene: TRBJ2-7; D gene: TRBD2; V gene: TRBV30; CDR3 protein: CAWSGGSYEQYF; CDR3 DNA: TGTGCCTGGAGTGGCGGGAGCTACGAGCAGTACTTC
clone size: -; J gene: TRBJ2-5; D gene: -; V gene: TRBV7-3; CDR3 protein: CASSLMTGETQYF; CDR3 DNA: TGTGCCAGCAGCTTAATGACGGGAGAGACCCAGTACTTC
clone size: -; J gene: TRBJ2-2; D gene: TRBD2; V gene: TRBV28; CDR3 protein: CASSLGLAASGELFF; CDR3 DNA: TGTGCCAGCAGTTTGGGACTAGCGGCCTCCGGGGAGCTGTTTTTT
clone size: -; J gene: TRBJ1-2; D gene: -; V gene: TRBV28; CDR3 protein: CASFSADPPYGYTF; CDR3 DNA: TGTGCCAGCTTTTCAGCAGATCCACCCTATGGCTACACCTTC
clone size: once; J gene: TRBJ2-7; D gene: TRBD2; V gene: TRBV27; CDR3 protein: CASRIAGGPRRLLYEQYF; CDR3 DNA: TGTGCCAGCAGGATAGCGGGAGGGCCTCGTCGACTCCTGTACGAGCAGTACTTC
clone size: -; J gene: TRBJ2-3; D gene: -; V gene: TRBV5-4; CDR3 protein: CASSLYMEGTQYF; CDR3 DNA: TGTGCCAGCAGCTTGTATATGGAAGGTACGCAGTATTTT
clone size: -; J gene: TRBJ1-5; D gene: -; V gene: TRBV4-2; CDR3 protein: CASSQDLGGGRPQHF; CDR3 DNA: TGTGCCAGCAGCCAAGATTTAGGAGGAGGTCGGCCCCAGCATTTT
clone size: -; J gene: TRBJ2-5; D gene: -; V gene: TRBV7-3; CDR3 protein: CASSPDWDGTQYF; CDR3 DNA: TGTGCCAGCAGCCCGGACTGGGATGGGACCCAGTACTTC
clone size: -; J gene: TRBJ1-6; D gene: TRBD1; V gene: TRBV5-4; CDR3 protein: CASSLAQGEAPLHF; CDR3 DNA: TGTGCCAGCAGCTTGGCCCAGGGGGAAGCACCCCTCCACTTT
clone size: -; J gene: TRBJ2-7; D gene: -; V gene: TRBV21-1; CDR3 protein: CASSNSPTSGGYEQYF; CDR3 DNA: TGTGCCAGCAGCAATAGTCCCACTAGCGGGGGGTACGAGCAGTACTTC
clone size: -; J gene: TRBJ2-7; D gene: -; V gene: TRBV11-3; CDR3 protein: CASSSADGYEQYF; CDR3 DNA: TGTGCCAGCAGCTCTGCGGACGGATACGAGCAGTACTTC
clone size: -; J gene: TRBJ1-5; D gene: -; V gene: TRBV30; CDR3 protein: CAWSVDGNQPQHF; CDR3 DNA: TGTGCCTGGTCCGTTGACGGCAATCAGCCCCAGCATTTT
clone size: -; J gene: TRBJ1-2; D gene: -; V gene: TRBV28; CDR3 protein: CASSLTWDPKRAGYTF; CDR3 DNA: TGTGCCAGCAGTTTAACGTGGGACCCCAAGCGGGCTGGCTACACCTTC
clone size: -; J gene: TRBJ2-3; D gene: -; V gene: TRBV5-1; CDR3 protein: CASSDSTDTQYF; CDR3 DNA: TGCGCCAGCAGTGATAGCACAGATACGCAGTATTTT
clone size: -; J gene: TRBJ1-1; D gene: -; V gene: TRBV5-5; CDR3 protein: CASTTQTVVSTEAFF; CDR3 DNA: TGTGCCAGCACCACCCAGACGGTGGTTAGCACTGAAGCTTTCTTT